These T cell receptor beta chains were read from a single sample in a study of CD8 T cell repertoires and HIV-1 epitope variants. Clones were sequenced by immunoSEQ multiplex PCR, and TCRdb holds only the in-frame ones, with some missing. The sample lists around 5,000 clones, roughly 65% seen once, with 43% in the top ten. What these receptors recognize is not known. What was sequenced was cultured CD8+ T cells derived from PBMCs. These TCRs come from a male donor with HIV. Both conserved end residues are part of each CDR3. Each record gives: D gene, clone size, J gene, V gene, CDR3 protein, CDR3 DNA. D genes are given only for firm matches. A clone size is listed for some rows: how often the clone was seen (once, few, many), or a class if it is expanded.

D: TRBD2
size: NA
J: TRBJ2-3
V: TRBV11-2
CDR3: CASRSGLAGADTQYF
DNA: TGTGCCAGCAGATCTGGACTAGCGGGGGCAGATACGCAGTATTTT

D: TRBD2
size: NA
J: TRBJ2-5
V: TRBV5-6
CDR3: CASSLLAGVEETQYF
DNA: TGTGCCAGCAGCTTGCTAGCGGGGGTGGAAGAGACCCAGTACTTC

D: NA
size: NA
J: TRBJ2-1
V: TRBV2
CDR3: CASRDRDLTMKQFF
DNA: TGTGCCAGCAGGGATAGGGACCTTACAATGAAGCAGTTCTTC

D: NA
size: NA
J: TRBJ1-1
V: TRBV4-3
CDR3: CASSQGVISNTEAFF
DNA: TGCGCCAGCAGCCAAGGGGTTATCTCGAACACTGAAGCTTTCTTT

D: NA
size: NA
J: TRBJ2-2
V: TRBV7-2
CDR3: CASSLVVSGAGELFF
DNA: TGTGCCAGCAGCTTAGTGGTTAGCGGCGCAGGGGAGCTGTTTTTT

D: TRBD1
size: NA
J: TRBJ2-7
V: TRBV7-8
CDR3: CASSSGQGAHEQYF
DNA: TGTGCCAGCAGCTCCGGACAGGGTGCTCACGAGCAGTACTTC

D: NA
size: once
J: TRBJ2-3
V: TRBV27
CDR3: CASSSRRGGVRDTQYF
DNA: TGTGCCAGCAGTTCCAGGCGGGGCGGGGTCAGGGATACGCAGTATTTT

D: TRBD1
size: NA
J: TRBJ2-2
V: TRBV19
CDR3: CASSGTGLSGELFF
DNA: TGTGCCAGTAGCGGGACAGGGCTATCCGGGGAGCTGTTTTTT

D: NA
size: NA
J: TRBJ1-2
V: TRBV28
CDR3: CASSLPGGYTF
DNA: TGTGCCAGCAGTCTGCCGGGAGGCTACACCTTC

D: NA
size: few
J: TRBJ2-5
V: TRBV14
CDR3: CASSQVRGRGTQYF
DNA: TGTGCCAGCAGCCAAGTGCGGGGCCGGGGGACCCAGTACTTC

D: TRBD2
size: once
J: TRBJ2-1
V: TRBV9
CDR3: CASSVSGRVSYNEQFF
DNA: TGTGCCAGCAGCGTTAGCGGGAGGGTGTCCTACAATGAGCAGTTCTTC

D: NA
size: NA
J: TRBJ2-5
V: TRBV5-4
CDR3: CASSSDYVQETQYF
DNA: TGTGCCAGCAGCTCGGACTACGTCCAAGAGACCCAGTACTTC

D: NA
size: NA
J: TRBJ2-4
V: TRBV21-1
CDR3: CASSRPGPLKNIQYF
DNA: TGTGCCAGCAGCAGACCCGGGCCCCTCAAAAACATTCAGTACTTC

D: TRBD2
size: once
J: TRBJ2-4
V: TRBV7-2
CDR3: CASSLPGLAGSGNIQYF
DNA: TGTGCCAGCAGCTTGCCGGGACTAGCGGGATCGGGGAACATTCAGTACTTC

D: TRBD2
size: NA
J: TRBJ2-7
V: TRBV5-1
CDR3: CASSLAGDAWEQYF
DNA: TGCGCCAGCAGCTTAGCGGGAGACGCATGGGAGCAGTACTTC